The T cell receptor (beta chain) described here comes from a study of cytomegalovirus exposure and HLA in healthy donors. The wider study: Unique TCRs from HLA-typed donors, 85 million to 100 million of them, were held in an early data release. Regarding the study as a whole: Most observed TCR sequences were rare, whereas some public TCRs were detected in many donors. Among CMV-associated TCR beta chains, most appeared HLA-restricted in a later analysis. In a later analysis, productive TCRs from donors in an Asian-associated ancestry cluster reportedly carried fewer N-insertions than the cohort mean.

Germline lookup yields CDR1 MDHEN and CDR2 SYDVKM. The CDR3 has 13 residues. This clone was picked up a small number of times. The antigen is unknown. PCR used 60 Vbeta primers and 13 Jbeta primers. Method: immunoSEQ multiplex PCR; TCRdb's copy keeps in-frame clones and lacks some. The sample consists of 150,000 or so clones, almost 80% of them appearing once. The sequenced sample consisted of PBMCs. This rearrangement joins TRBV28 to TRBJ2-7; 9 nucleotides align to TRBD1. This TCR was recovered from a female donor in good health and CMV-seronegative. CDR3 bases: TGTGCTGCCGACAGGGGGTTGGCCTACGAGCAGTACTTC. It yields the protein CAADRGLAYEQYF.